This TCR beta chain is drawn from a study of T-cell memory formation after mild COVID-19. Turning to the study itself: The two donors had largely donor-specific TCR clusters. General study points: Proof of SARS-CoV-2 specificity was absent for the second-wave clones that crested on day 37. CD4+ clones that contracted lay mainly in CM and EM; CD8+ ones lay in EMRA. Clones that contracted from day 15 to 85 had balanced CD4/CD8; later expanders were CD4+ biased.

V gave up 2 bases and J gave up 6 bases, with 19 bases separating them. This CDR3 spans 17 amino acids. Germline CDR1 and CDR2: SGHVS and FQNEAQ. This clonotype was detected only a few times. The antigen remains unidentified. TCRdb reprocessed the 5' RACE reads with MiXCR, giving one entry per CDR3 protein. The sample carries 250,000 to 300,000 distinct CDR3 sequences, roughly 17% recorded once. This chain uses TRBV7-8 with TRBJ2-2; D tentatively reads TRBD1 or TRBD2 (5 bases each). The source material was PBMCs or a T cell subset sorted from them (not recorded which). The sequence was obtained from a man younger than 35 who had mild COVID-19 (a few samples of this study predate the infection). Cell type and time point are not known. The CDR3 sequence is CASSLFTGTAVPGELFF. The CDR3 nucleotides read TGTGCCAGCAGCTTATTCACCGGGACCGCCGTTCCCGGGGAGCTGTTTTTT.